The 28 T cell receptor beta chains below come from one sample, sequenced in a study of T cell repertoires in Merkel cell carcinoma. Clones were read by immunoSEQ multiplex PCR, and TCRdb kept only the in-frame ones, dropping some. The sample holds more than 12,000 clones, 76% seen once. The sequenced sample consisted of tumor tissue. The receptors were sampled from an adult with Merkel cell carcinoma.

The J gene is TRBJ1-2, the V gene TRBV12-3 or TRBV12-4; TRBD1 matches 8 bases. V lost 4 bases, J lost 7 bases, and 5 bases stayed unmatched. This CDR3 has 13 amino acids. CDR3 coding DNA: TGTGCCAGCAGTTGGGCAGGGGGCCCTGGCTACACCTTC. It specifies CASSWAGGPGYTF.

In DNA, the CDR3 is TGTGCCAGCAGCCAAGCCGAGGACGGAACATACAATGAGCAGTTCTTC. Encoded protein: CASSQAEDGTYNEQFF. The chain employs TRBV14 and TRBJ2-1; no firm D call. The CDR3 loop spans 16 amino acids. Trimming removed 1 base from V and 4 bases from J, with 14 bases in between. CDR1 and CDR2 from the germline V gene are SGHDN and FVKESK.

The chain joins TRBV20-1 to TRBJ1-1; D gene ambiguous. This CDR3 comprises 11 residues. Germline CDR1 DFQATT, CDR2 SNEGSKA (reference sequence). The germline V and J ends were trimmed by 3 bases and 1 base, with 3 bases remaining between them. The CDR3 protein is CSASWNTEAFF. CDR3 sequence (DNA): TGCAGTGCTAGCTGGAACACTGAAGCTTTCTTT.

The chain carries TRBV5-4 and TRBJ2-3, with D perhaps matching TRBD1 (5 bases). This CDR3 comprises 15 residues. The V end was cut by 4 bases, the J end by 4 bases, with 16 bases between. CDR1 and CDR2 (germline): SGHNT, YYREEE (reference sequence). The CDR3 sequence: CASSPLQGFADTQYF. The CDR3 bases are TGTGCCAGCAGCCCGCTCCAGGGTTTTGCAGATACGCAGTATTTT.

This clone was picked up a small number of times. The chain has TRBV28 and TRBJ1-6, with unresolved D. This CDR3 is 11 amino acids long. V was trimmed by 8 bases and J by 10 bases, leaving 9 bases between them. CDR1 is MDHEN, CDR2 SYDVKM, per germline. CDR3 protein: CASGRRSPLHF. CDR3 nucleotide sequence: TGTGCCAGCGGGCGGCGGTCACCCCTCCACTTT.

The J gene is TRBJ2-5, the V gene TRBV24-1; D unresolved. CDR1 and CDR2 (germline): KGHDR, SFDVKD. The CDR3 length is 13 residues. Trimming took 4 bases from V and 2 from J, leaving 7 bases between them. In nucleotides, the CDR3 is TGTGCCACCAGTGAAGGACCTCAAGAGACCCAGTACTTC. Translated, it gives CATSEGPQETQYF.

CDR3 protein: CASSPRDPEAFF. CDR3 bases: TGTGCCAGCAGCCCCCGGGACCCTGAAGCTTTCTTT. V and J are TRBV7-2 and TRBJ1-1, with a possible D match to TRBD1 (5 bases). Trimming removed 5 bases from V and 6 bases from J, with 10 bases in between. The germline gives CDR1 SGHTA, CDR2 FQGNSA. The CDR3 consists of 12 residues. The whole variable domain, remainder taken from reference TRBV7-2 and TRBJ1-1, is GAGVSQSPSNKVTEKGKDVELRCDPISGHTALYWYRQSLGQGLEFLIYFQGNSAPDKSGLPSDRFSAERTGGSVSTLTIQRTQQEDSAVYLCASSPRDPEAFFGQGTRLTVV.

This rearrangement joins TRBV6-5 to TRBJ1-6; 8 bases align to TRBD1. The germline gives CDR1 MNHEY, CDR2 SVGAGI. V lost 8 bases, J lost 9 bases, and 12 bases stayed unmatched. This CDR3 is built from 15 residues. The CDR3 DNA follows: TGTGCCAGCCGGAGAGATCAGGGGGCAGGTTCACCCCTCCACTTT. This translates into CASRRDQGAGSPLHF.

This sequence joins TRBV28 and TRBJ2-3; 14 bases fit TRBD2. CDR1 is MDHEN, CDR2 SYDVKM, per germline. The CDR3 runs 16 residues. V was clipped by 6 bases and J by 6 bases; unmatched bases: 8. DNA for the CDR3: TGTGCCAGCAGCTCGCGAGGGACTAGCGGGAGCGATACGCAGTATTTT. Amino acids: CASSSRGTSGSDTQYF. Looking up the rest from reference TRBV28 and TRBJ2-3 gives the full variable domain: DVKVTQSSRYLVKRTGEKVFLECVQDMDHENMFWYRQDPGLGLRLIYFSYDVKMKEKGDIPEGYSVSREKKERFSLILESASTNQTSMYLCASSSRGTSGSDTQYFGPGTRLTVL.

This chain's CDR3 is CASPLGGSGNQPQHF. In DNA form, the CDR3 reads TGCGCCAGCCCCCTGGGTGGTAGTGGCAATCAGCCCCAGCATTTT. The chain uses TRBV5-1 and TRBJ1-5; D remains ambiguous. The germline CDR1 and CDR2 sequences are SGHRS and YFSETQ. The V end lost 7 bases, the J end lost 2 bases, and 16 bases lay between the germline ends. The CDR3 extends over 15 amino acids.

V usage is TRBV7-3 and J usage is TRBJ2-3; 8 bases are a match to TRBD1. CDR1 is SGHTA and CDR2 is FQGTGA in the germline V gene. The CDR3 has 14 residues. The V segment lost 2 bases and the J segment 5 bases; nucleotides outside the gene matches: 3. Here the CDR3 reads CASSLQGAGDTQYF. The CDR3 bases are TGTGCCAGCAGCTTACAGGGGGCAGGAGATACGCAGTATTTT.

The chain combines TRBV18 with TRBJ2-7, with D possibly being TRBD1 or TRBD2 (5 bases each). The CDR3 has 14 amino acids. Germline CDR1 and CDR2: KGHSH and LQKENI. Trimming took 3 bases from V and 3 from J, leaving 12 bases between them. The CDR3 sequence: CASSPSRDGYEQYF. The DNA for the CDR3 is TGTGCCAGCTCACCCTCTCGGGACGGCTACGAGCAGTACTTC.

In its sample, this clone was seen once. The chain recombines TRBV29-1 with TRBJ2-5, with D hard to call. V lost 6 bases to trimming and J lost 2 bases, with 13 bases between them. CDR3 length equals 13 residues. Germline loops: CDR1 SQVTM, CDR2 ANQGSEA. The CDR3 reads CSVDRGLQETQYF. CDR3 DNA sequence: TGCAGCGTCGATCGCGGTTTACAAGAGACCCAGTACTTC.

The V call is TRBV11-3, the J call TRBJ1-1; D gene uncertain. This CDR3 spans 14 amino acids. V was cut by 4 bases and J by 1 base, with 10 bases left in between. Germline CDR1 SGHNT, CDR2 YENEEA. The CDR3 nucleotides read TGTGCCAGCAGCTCCCGGGCCCCGAACACTGAAGCTTTCTTT. Protein sequence: CASSSRAPNTEAFF.

This clone was counted only a few times. This CDR3 is CASSDLHTGDRSPLHF. CDR3 DNA sequence: TGTGCCAGCAGTGACCTCCATACAGGGGATAGGTCACCCCTCCACTTT. The chain carries TRBV6-2 or TRBV6-3 and TRBJ1-6; 7 positions match TRBD1. The CDR3 runs 16 residues. The trim removed 5 bases at V and 10 bases at J, leaving 14 bases unmatched. In germline, CDR1 is MNHEY, CDR2 SVGEGT.

V gene TRBV7-2 combines with J gene TRBJ2-5; 8 bases match TRBD1. After removal of 1 base from V and 2 bases from J, the junction contained 0 bases not matched to a gene. The CDR3 loop spans 14 amino acids. Germline V gene data show CDR1 as SGHTA and CDR2 as FQGNSA. The CDR3 protein is CASSLDRGQETQYF. The CDR3 bases are TGTGCCAGCAGCTTAGACAGGGGGCAAGAGACCCAGTACTTC.

V gene TRBV14 combines with J gene TRBJ2-3, with TRBD1 matching 7 bases. Germline-derived CDR1 and CDR2 are SGHDN and FVKESK. The CDR3 has 15 amino acids. The junction had 8 bases not matched to a gene; V was cut back by 3 bases and J by 5 bases. DNA of the CDR3: TGTGCCAGCAGCCAGGGACAGTGGCCAGGAGATACGCAGTATTTT. It encodes CASSQGQWPGDTQYF.

The chain carries TRBV6-6 and TRBJ1-2; 7 positions match TRBD1. CDR1 and CDR2 from the germline V gene are MNHNY and SVGAGI (reference sequence). Unmatched junction bases numbered 11, after V lost 0 bases and J lost 7 bases. The length of the CDR3 is 16 residues. The CDR3 coding sequence is TGTGCCAGCAGTTACTCGGCCCGACAGGGCCTCGCTGGCTACACCTTC. This translates into CASSYSARQGLAGYTF.

V gene TRBV9 combines with J gene TRBJ2-1; D unresolved. V was shortened by 0 bases and J by 10 bases, with 14 bases between the two germline ends. The germline V gene encodes CDR1 SGDLS and CDR2 YYNGEE. The CDR3 is made up of 14 amino acids. CDR3 nucleotides: TGTGCCAGCAGCGTAGGTGACTTAGGATTGGAGCAGTTCTTC. As protein: CASSVGDLGLEQFF. The full variable domain, with the rest looked up from reference TRBV9 and TRBJ2-1, is DSGVTQTPKHLITATGQRVTLRCSPRSGDLSVYWYQQSLDQGLQFLIQYYNGEERAKGNILERFSAQQFPDLHSELNLSSLELGDSALYFCASSVGDLGLEQFFGPGTRLTVL.

V and J are TRBV19 and TRBJ1-6, with D possibly being TRBD1 (6 bases). The CDR3 is made up of 15 amino acids. Germline CDR1 reads LNHDA; CDR2 reads SQIVND (reference sequence). Trimming cost V 6 bases and J 2 bases, with 11 bases left between them. CDR3 nucleotides: TGTGCCAGTAGCCCCGACAGGACCTATAATTCACCCCTCCACTTT. It translates to CASSPDRTYNSPLHF. The entire variable domain, with the rest obtained from reference TRBV19 and TRBJ1-6, is as follows: DGGITQSPKYLFRKEGQNVTLSCEQNLNHDAMYWYRQDPGQGLRLIYYSQIVNDFQKGDIAEGYSVSREKKESFPLTVTSAQKNPTAFYLCASSPDRTYNSPLHFGNGTRLTVT.

The rearrangement uses TRBV7-2 and TRBJ2-7; tentatively, D is TRBD2 (6 bases). The CDR3 is made up of 14 amino acids. CDR1 and CDR2 (germline): SGHTA, FQGNSA. With 5 bases removed from V and 2 bases from J, the gap between germline ends came to 13 bases. CDR3 bases: TGTGCCAGCAGCCCCCCGGGGGTTCCCTACGAGCAGTACTTC. As protein: CASSPPGVPYEQYF.

The chain carries TRBV30 and TRBJ2-5, with D possibly TRBD2 on 5 matching bases. Germline V gene lookup returns CDR1 GTSNPN and CDR2 SVGIG (reference sequence). This CDR3 is built from 13 residues. Trimming pared 2 bases from V and 5 bases from J, leaving 12 bases between. CDR3 nucleotide sequence: TGTGCCTGGAGTTTGGGGTCGGGGGAGACCCAGTACTTC. Its translation: CAWSLGSGETQYF.

The J gene is TRBJ2-3, the V gene TRBV11-2; 7 bases fit TRBD2. After removal of 3 bases from V and 14 bases from J, the junction contained 8 bases not matched to a gene. In germline, CDR1 is SGHAT, CDR2 FQNNGV. This CDR3 is 12 amino acids long. CDR3: CASSFLGGVVYF. CDR3 DNA sequence: TGTGCCAGCAGCTTCCTTGGGGGGGTGGTGTATTTT.

The V and J genes are TRBV6-5 and TRBJ2-7; the D is unclear. CDR3 length: 11 amino acids. Germline CDR1 is MNHEY and CDR2 is SVGAGI. V dropped 4 bases and J dropped 12 bases, with 13 bases sitting between them. The CDR3 loop reads CASSSGSESYF. CDR3 nucleotide sequence: TGTGCCAGCAGTTCCGGATCCGAATCGTACTTC.

The chain combines TRBV6-5 with TRBJ1-1, with TRBD1 as a possible D gene (6 bases). The CDR3 loop spans 14 amino acids. V gave up 7 bases and J gave up 3 bases, with 15 bases separating them. Germline assignment: CDR1 MNHEY and CDR2 SVGAGI. The CDR3 sequence is CASNHPYRDTEAFF. Written as DNA, the CDR3 is TGTGCCAGCAACCACCCCTACAGGGACACTGAAGCTTTCTTT.

V gene TRBV15 combines with J gene TRBJ1-5; no firm D call. Trimming shortened V by 1 base and J by 0 bases, and 7 bases separated the two germline ends. The CDR3 sequence is 15 residues long. Germline V gene data show CDR1 as LNHNV and CDR2 as YYDKDF (reference sequence). The CDR3 here is CATSRVRDSNQPQHF. CDR3 nucleotide sequence: TGTGCCACCAGCAGAGTGAGGGATAGCAATCAGCCCCAGCATTTT.

CDR3 region: CASSLVREGSTGELFF. CDR3 nucleotides: TGTGCCAGCAGCTTAGTACGGGAGGGCAGCACCGGGGAGCTGTTTTTT. V usage is TRBV7-6 and J usage is TRBJ2-2; 8 bases align to TRBD2. The ends lost 1 base at V and 4 bases at J; junction bases unmatched: 5. Germline CDR1 SGHVS, CDR2 FNYEAQ. CDR3 length: 16 residues.

This chain joins TRBV18 and TRBJ2-3; 10 bases align to TRBD1. The CDR3 sequence is 15 residues long. With 3 bases clipped from V and 6 bases from J, the junction kept 6 bases outside the gene matches. Germline assignment: CDR1 KGHSH and CDR2 LQKENI. This CDR3 reads CASSPGQGEGDTQYF. The CDR3 DNA follows: TGTGCCAGCTCACCTGGACAGGGGGAAGGGGATACGCAGTATTTT.